This T cell receptor beta chain is from a study of neurological immune-mediated disorders. The CDR3 length is 13 residues. Unmatched junction bases numbered 5, after V lost 5 bases and J lost 7 bases. TCRdb reanalysed the 5' RACE reads using MiXCR and keeps one entry per CDR3 protein. The sample lists approximately 59,000 distinct CDR3 sequences; approximately 5.1% were seen once. This clonotype was seen repeatedly, ten times or more. Sequencing was carried out using PBMCs. The sequence was obtained from a human donor with multiple sclerosis. The donor label of this sample is uncertain. The rearrangement joins TRBV12-3 or TRBV12-4 to TRBJ1-5; 7 nucleotides match TRBD1. The CDR3 DNA reads as TGTGCCAGCAGTCTACAGGGGTGGCAGCCCCAGCATTTT. It yields the protein CASSLQGWQPQHF.